Presented here are 7 T cell receptor beta chains from one specimen sequenced in a study of identical twins. TCRdb recomputed calls from the 5' RACE reads with MiXCR, one row per CDR3 protein. Among some 730,000 distinct CDR3 sequences listed, 15% to 20% were seen once. These data were likewise used in another study, on T cells expressing NK-cell markers.

The material sequenced was PBMCs. These receptors were obtained from a woman in her late teens or twenties in good health.

This clonotype turned up a few times. The V and J genes are TRBV18 and TRBJ2-3, with D hard to call. Looked up from germline, CDR1 is KGHSH and CDR2 is LQKENI. The CDR3 extends over 11 amino acids. V lost 3 bases and J lost 5, with 3 bases in between. CDR3 nucleotides: TGTGCCAGCTCACCGGAAGATACGCAGTATTTT. Translation: CASSPEDTQYF.

The sample holds a few counts of this clonotype. The chain joins TRBV9 to TRBJ2-1; the match to TRBD2 covers 7 bases. J was trimmed by 9 bases and V by 0 bases; bases with no gene match: 9. Germline values: CDR1 SGDLS, CDR2 YYNGEE. This CDR3 comprises 15 residues. CDR3 in DNA: TGTGCCAGCAGCGTAGGGGGGGGGAGGCGCTTTGAGCAGTTCTTC. This sequence encodes CASSVGGGRRFEQFF.

The chain has TRBV4-3 and TRBJ2-7; D is possibly TRBD1 or TRBD2 (5 bases each). Germline V gene lookup returns CDR1 LGHNA and CDR2 YSLEER. The CDR3 loop spans 19 amino acids. With 0 bases removed from V and 3 bases from J, the gap between germline ends came to 24 bases. CDR3 sequence: CASSQESRGPEQLLYEQYF. CDR3 in DNA: TGCGCCAGCAGCCAAGAATCGAGGGGTCCTGAGCAGCTTCTCTACGAGCAGTACTTC.

This clonotype was observed a handful of times. This sequence joins TRBV12-3 or TRBV12-4 and TRBJ2-2; D not certain. V was shortened by 5 bases and J by 6 bases, with 7 bases between the two germline ends. This CDR3 spans 12 amino acids. In nucleotides, the CDR3 is TGTGCCAGCAGTGAGTTGGCCGGGGAGCTGTTTTTT. Translation: CASSELAGELFF.

This rearrangement joins TRBV20-1 to TRBJ2-7; no clear D. This CDR3 spans 14 amino acids. In germline, CDR1 is DFQATT, CDR2 SNEGSKA (reference sequence). Trimming cost V 3 bases and J 1 base, with 13 bases left between them. The DNA of the CDR3 is TGCAGTGCTAGGCCGGCTCCAGGTTCCTACGAGCAGTACTTC. Residues: CSARPAPGSYEQYF.

The V call is TRBV5-6, the J call TRBJ1-2; tentative D call: TRBD1 (6 bases). Germline V CDR1 and CDR2: SGHDT, YYEEEE. The CDR3 loop spans 14 amino acids. With 0 bases removed from V and 8 bases from J, the gap between germline ends came to 14 bases. The CDR3 sequence is CASSLGPGTTGYTF. The CDR3 DNA reads TGTGCCAGCAGCTTGGGGCCAGGGACAACGGGCTACACCTTC. Full variable domain (rest looked up from reference TRBV5-6 and TRBJ1-2): DAGVTQSPTHLIKTRGQQVTLRCSPKSGHDTVSWYQQALGQGPQFIFQYYEEEERQRGNFPDRFSGHQFPNYSSELNVNALLLGDSALYLCASSLGPGTTGYTFGSGTRLTVV.

This chain uses TRBV6-6 with TRBJ2-7; D gene unclear. Trimming left V 2 bases short and J 1 base short, with 6 bases between. The CDR3 is 13 amino acids. Germline CDR1 reads MNHNY; CDR2 reads SVGAGI (reference sequence). CDR3 protein: CASSYSISYEQYF. Here the CDR3 DNA reads TGTGCCAGCAGTTACAGCATTTCCTACGAGCAGTACTTC.